This T cell receptor (beta chain) appears in the sequencing data of a study of immune evolution from preneoplasia to lung adenocarcinoma. The study, taken as a whole, reports: Normal lung had highest clonality; later lesions appeared denser, more diverse. KRAS-mutant nodules had the highest T cell clonality.

This CDR3 contains 13 residues. Germline V gene sequence: CDR1 SGHNT, CDR2 YYREEE (reference sequence). V was cut by 3 bases and J by 1 base, with 8 bases left in between. Patient tissue came from resections in Japan or China, 2014–2017. Premalignant or tumor cells were enriched by macro-dissection after pathologic assessment. A remark on this clone: The antigen is undetermined.

Generated by immunoSEQ multiplex PCR, the TCRdb table keeps only in-frame clones and is missing some. This table has 9,500 to 10,000 clones, 88% appearing once. This TCR was recovered from a person between 65 and 80 years old with invasive lung adenocarcinoma. Some clones in this sample may be carry-over from other donors' samples. V usage is TRBV5-4 and J usage is TRBJ2-7; D call uncertain. Sequencing used FFPE invasive lung adenocarcinoma tissue. The CDR3 bases are TGTGCCAGCAGCTCTCCCGCTTCCTACGAGCAGTACTTC. Its protein product is CASSSPASYEQYF.